Described below is a single TCR beta chain sequence and its context. Its antigen is undetermined. Germline V gene data show CDR1 as SGHTA and CDR2 as FQGNSA. This CDR3 has 14 amino acids. Trimming pared 7 bases from V and 5 bases from J, leaving 17 bases between. This record belongs to a study of beta chain features in type 1 diabetes. As every portion of the isolated RNA was reverse transcribed, the sequencing read expressed TCRB transcripts. Assay: immunoSEQ multiplex PCR; the TCRdb copy retains only in-frame clones and omits some. The sample lists about 470,000 clones, 25% to 35% seen once, with around 0.065% in the top ten. Study-wide results and caveats: The naive, central memory and Treg TCRB repertoires looked more alike in patients than they did in healthy donors. Shorter TCRB CDR3s, moderately but significantly so, marked every one of the four CD4+ subsets in Type 1 diabetes patients.

Cells sorted by CD45RO/CCR7/CD25/CD127/CD95/CD27 comprised CD4+ naive, central memory, regulatory and stem cell-like memory cells. The purity of all sorted populations exceeded 98%. The sample taken for sequencing was naive CD4+ T cells from blood. The TCR sequence derives from a man aged 18 to 30 in good health. The chain has TRBV7-2 and TRBJ2-5, with a possible D match to TRBD2 (8 bases). The CDR3 DNA reads TGTGCCAGCAAACCGGGAGGGGGCGTGGAGACCCAGTACTTC. The encoded protein is CASKPGGGVETQYF.